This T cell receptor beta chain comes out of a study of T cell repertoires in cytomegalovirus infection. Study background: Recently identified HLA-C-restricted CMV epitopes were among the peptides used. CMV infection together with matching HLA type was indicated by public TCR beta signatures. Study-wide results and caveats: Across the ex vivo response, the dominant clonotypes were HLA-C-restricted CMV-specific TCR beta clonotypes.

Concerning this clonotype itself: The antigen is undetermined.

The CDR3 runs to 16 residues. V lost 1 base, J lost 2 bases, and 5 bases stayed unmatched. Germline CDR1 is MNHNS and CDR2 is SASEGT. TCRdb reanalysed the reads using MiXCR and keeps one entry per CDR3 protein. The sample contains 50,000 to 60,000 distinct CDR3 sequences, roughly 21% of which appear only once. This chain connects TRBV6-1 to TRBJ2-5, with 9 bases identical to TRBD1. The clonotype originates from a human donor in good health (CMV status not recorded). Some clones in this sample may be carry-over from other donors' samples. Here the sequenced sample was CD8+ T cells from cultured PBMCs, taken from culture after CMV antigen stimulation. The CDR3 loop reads CASSEDGTGSQETQYF. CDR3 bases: TGTGCCAGCAGTGAAGATGGGACAGGGTCACAAGAGACCCAGTACTTC.